This T cell receptor (beta chain) was recovered during a study of T cell responses to AZD1222 COVID-19 vaccine. Study-level results: White British donors predominated, females outnumbered males, and clonal diversity was possibly underestimated.

To note about this clone: The antigen is unknown.

Sequencing used immunoSEQ multiplex PCR; TCRdb keeps in-frame clones, though not all of them. The sample contains over 30,000 clones, 88% of which appear only once. The receptor comes from an adult who received the MenACWY meningococcal vaccine as a control. Sequenced material: peripheral blood, taken 28 days after the second dose of the MenACWY control vaccine.

CDR3 sequence reads: CASSQHSSGTVANEQFF. The CDR3 DNA follows: TGTGCCAGCAGCCAACACTCGTCCGGGACTGTCGCGAATGAGCAGTTCTTC. The chain is built from TRBV11-2 and TRBJ2-1; a weak D match, TRBD2 (6 bases). This CDR3 spans 17 amino acids. V dropped 5 bases and J dropped 7 bases, with 24 bases sitting between them. CDR1 is SGHAT and CDR2 is FQNNGV in the germline V gene. Using reference TRBV11-2 and TRBJ2-1 for the parts outside the CDR3, the full variable domain is EAGVAQSPRYKIIEKRQSVAFWCNPISGHATLYWYQQILGQGPKLLIQFQNNGVVDDSQLPKDRFSAERLKGVDSTLKIQPAKLEDSAVYLCASSQHSSGTVANEQFFGPGTRLTVL.